The 26 T cell receptor beta chains below come from one sample, sequenced in a study of memory CD4+ T cells and cytomegalovirus serostatus. Clones were read by immunoSEQ multiplex PCR, and TCRdb kept only the in-frame ones, dropping some. The sample lists under 55,000 clones; roughly 72% were seen once. Single viable CD3+CD4+CD8-CD45RO+ cells were sorted as the memory CD4+ T cells. The sample was memory CD4+ T cells from blood. These receptors originate from an adult in good health and CMV-seronegative.

The chain combines TRBV5-1 with TRBJ2-7, with 7 bases aligning to TRBD1. Trimming cost V 4 bases and J 6 bases; bases outside gene matches: 4. This CDR3 has 12 residues. Germline-derived CDR1 and CDR2 are SGHRS and YFSETQ. The CDR3 sequence is CASSTGDSEQYF. CDR3 DNA sequence: TGCGCCAGCAGCACCGGGGACAGCGAGCAGTACTTC.

This chain uses TRBV7-6 with TRBJ2-3; a weak D match, TRBD2 (5 bases). The ends were cut back, 6 bases at V and 2 bases at J, with 9 bases in the middle. The CDR3 runs 13 residues. Germline-derived CDR1 and CDR2 are SGHVS and FNYEAQ. This CDR3 is CASSLRDTDTQYF. The CDR3 region has the DNA TGTGCCAGCAGTCTCCGGGACACAGATACGCAGTATTTT.

The gene calls are TRBV7-9 and TRBJ1-4; 9 bases are a match to TRBD1. Germline V lookup: CDR1 SEHNR, CDR2 FQNEAQ (reference sequence). The CDR3 has 16 amino acids. V shed 0 bases and J 4 bases; nucleotides not matched to a gene: 3. Written as DNA, the CDR3 is TGTGCCAGCAGCTTAGCAATGGGACAGGGTAATGAAAAACTGTTTTTT. Protein: CASSLAMGQGNEKLFF.

This sequence joins TRBV29-1 and TRBJ2-3; possibly TRBD2 for D (6 bases). CDR1 is SQVTM, CDR2 ANQGSEA, per germline. The CDR3 spans 15 residues. V was trimmed by 5 bases and J by 6 bases, leaving 21 bases between them. The CDR3 region has the DNA TGCAGCGTTAAGTCGAGCGGGTGGCGGGTGGATACGCAGTATTTT. This encodes CSVKSSGWRVDTQYF.

Written as DNA, the CDR3 is TGTGCCAGTAGTCCCCGGGTAGGGGCGCCAGGGAGCACTGAAGCTTTCTTT. Translating it yields CASSPRVGAPGSTEAFF. The rearrangement links TRBV19 to TRBJ1-1; possible D gene TRBD1, 5 bases. The CDR3 is made up of 17 amino acids. V shed 5 bases and J shed 4 bases, with 23 bases lying between them. Looked up from germline, CDR1 is LNHDA and CDR2 is SQIVND (reference sequence). The full variable domain, its missing parts supplied by reference TRBV19 and TRBJ1-1, is DGGITQSPKYLFRKEGQNVTLSCEQNLNHDAMYWYRQDPGQGLRLIYYSQIVNDFQKGDIAEGYSVSREKKESFPLTVTSAQKNPTAFYLCASSPRVGAPGSTEAFFGQGTRLTVV.

The gene calls are TRBV27 and TRBJ1-2; 8 nucleotides align to TRBD1. This CDR3 has 13 amino acids. The V gene's germline CDR1 is MNHEY and CDR2 SMNVEV (reference sequence). V was clipped by 5 bases and J by 8 bases; unmatched bases: 7. CDR3: CASSPRQGAGYTF. The CDR3 DNA follows: TGTGCCAGCAGTCCCAGGCAGGGGGCAGGCTACACCTTC.

The J gene is TRBJ1-2, the V gene TRBV25-1; TRBD1 matches 10 bases. Germline V gene lookup returns CDR1 MGHDK and CDR2 SYGVNS. This CDR3 contains 15 residues. The junction had 6 bases not matched to a gene; V was cut back by 2 bases and J by 6 bases. This CDR3 reads CASSELRTGGDGYTF. The CDR3 nucleotides read TGTGCCAGCAGTGAACTACGGACAGGGGGAGATGGCTACACCTTC.

The chain links TRBV7-8 to TRBJ1-2; unclear D gene. V lost 5 bases, J lost 5 bases, and 24 bases lay in between. This CDR3 is built from 17 residues. The V gene's germline CDR1 is SGHVS and CDR2 FQNEAQ. CDR3 DNA sequence: TGTGCCAGCAGCATTAAGACCCGAGCCGGGTCCCAGTATGGCTACACCTTC. It encodes CASSIKTRAGSQYGYTF.

The rearrangement uses TRBV5-4 and TRBJ2-7; D tentatively reads TRBD1 or TRBD2 (7 bases each). CDR1 SGHNT and CDR2 YYREEE come from the germline V gene (reference sequence). The CDR3 has 15 residues. V lost 4 bases to trimming and J lost 1 base, with 15 bases between them. In DNA form, the CDR3 reads TGTGCCAGCAGCCCCAGGGGGGGCCGATCCTACGAGCAGTACTTC. Its protein is CASSPRGGRSYEQYF.

The rearrangement links TRBV4-1 to TRBJ2-1; tentatively, D is TRBD2 (6 bases). The CDR3 runs 17 residues. V was cut by 4 bases and J by 0 bases, with 16 bases left in between. Per the germline V gene, CDR1 is MGHRA and CDR2 is YSYEKL. CDR3 in amino acids: CASSPREGGASYNEQFF. The CDR3 bases are TGCGCCAGCAGCCCCCGTGAGGGCGGGGCCTCCTACAATGAGCAGTTCTTC.

The V and J genes are TRBV19 and TRBJ1-5, with 10 bases matching TRBD1. The CDR3 extends over 16 amino acids. Trimming removed 3 bases from V and 2 bases from J; junction bases left unmatched: 4. The germline V gene has CDR1 LNHDA and CDR2 SQIVND (reference sequence). CDR3 protein: CASSMGTGVGNQPQHF. DNA of the CDR3: TGTGCCAGTAGTATGGGGACAGGGGTGGGCAATCAGCCCCAGCATTTT.

The rearrangement joins TRBV18 to TRBJ2-5, with 9 nucleotides matching TRBD1. Per germline, CDR1 KGHSH and CDR2 LQKENI. V was pared by 5 bases and J by 4 bases, with 8 bases of the junction left unmatched. The CDR3 is 15 residues long. Written as DNA, the CDR3 is TGTGCCAGCTCAAGGAACAGGGGGCGAAGAGAGACCCAGTACTTC. Its protein product is CASSRNRGRRETQYF.

J is TRBJ1-5 and V is TRBV6-5; no definite D call. The CDR3 spans 15 residues. Trimming left V 0 bases short and J 1 base short, with 7 bases between. Germline CDR1 MNHEY, CDR2 SVGAGI. The CDR3 DNA is TGTGCCAGCAGTTACTCGATGAAGAGCAATCAGCCCCAGCATTTT. Its protein is CASSYSMKSNQPQHF.

This clone occurred once. This chain joins TRBV5-1 and TRBJ2-1; maybe TRBD2 (5 bases). V gave up 4 bases and J gave up 2 bases, with 13 bases separating them. This CDR3 has 15 amino acids. CDR1 is SGHRS and CDR2 is YFSETQ in the germline V gene. The CDR3 region is CASSVAPGAYNEQFF. For the CDR3, the DNA is TGCGCCAGCAGCGTCGCTCCCGGGGCCTACAATGAGCAGTTCTTC.

In this sample, this clone turned up a few times. The V call is TRBV5-1, the J call TRBJ1-1; D remains ambiguous. V lost 4 bases to trimming and J lost 8 bases, with 15 bases between them. CDR1 is SGHRS and CDR2 is YFSETQ in the germline V gene. There are 13 residues in the CDR3. CDR3 coding DNA: TGCGCCAGCAGCCCGTTGGAAGGGAACGAAGCTTTCTTT. Translating gives CASSPLEGNEAFF.

The chain joins TRBV28 to TRBJ2-6; D uncertain. This CDR3 contains 14 residues. V dropped 7 bases and J dropped 4 bases, with 11 bases sitting between them. Germline V gene data show CDR1 as MDHEN and CDR2 as SYDVKM. CDR3 sequence (DNA): TGTGCCAGCACGTCGTTCTCGGGGGCCAACGTCCTGACTTTC. As protein: CASTSFSGANVLTF.

The chain carries TRBV6-5 and TRBJ1-5, with D hard to call. Between the trimmed V and J ends, which lost 6 bases and 4 bases, there was a span of 13 bases. Germline CDR1 MNHEY, CDR2 SVGAGI. The CDR3 extends over 14 amino acids. The CDR3 DNA reads TGTGCCAGCAGCCCTTTGACCCCTAATCAGCCCCAGCATTTT. It codes for CASSPLTPNQPQHF.

The chain recombines TRBV29-1 with TRBJ2-7, with 7 bases identical to TRBD1. Losses at the gene ends were 6 bases for V and 5 bases for J; bases not matched to a gene: 4. Per germline, CDR1 SQVTM and CDR2 ANQGSEA. The CDR3 is made up of 11 amino acids. The CDR3 spells CSVRTGDEQYF. In DNA, the CDR3 is TGCAGCGTACGGACAGGTGACGAGCAGTACTTC.

The CDR3 region is CASEMVGRGAVNEQFF. DNA for the CDR3: TGTGCCAGCGAAATGGTCGGCAGGGGGGCGGTCAATGAGCAGTTCTTC. The chain recombines TRBV5-6 with TRBJ2-1; maybe TRBD1 (7 bases). CDR1 and CDR2 (germline): SGHDT, YYEEEE. Between the trimmed V and J ends, which lost 7 bases and 6 bases, there was a span of 23 bases. This CDR3 contains 16 residues.

The chain uses TRBV11-2 and TRBJ1-1; D not resolved. The V end was cut by 1 base, the J end by 2 bases, with 8 bases between. The germline V gene has CDR1 SGHAT and CDR2 FQNNGV. The CDR3 has 14 residues. This chain's CDR3 is CASSLGGSNTEAFF. The DNA of the CDR3 is TGTGCCAGCAGCTTAGGTGGTTCAAACACTGAAGCTTTCTTT.

The rearrangement links TRBV4-3 to TRBJ1-2, with D possibly being TRBD1 (5 bases). Looked up from germline, CDR1 is LGHNA and CDR2 is YSLEER. The CDR3 extends over 19 amino acids. The V end was cut by 0 bases, the J end by 4 bases, with 24 bases between. For the CDR3, the DNA is TGCGCCAGCAGCCAAGATCTGGGGGTCGAGGGATCCGGCGTCTATGGCTACACCTTC. Protein sequence: CASSQDLGVEGSGVYGYTF.

This clone was counted a few times. The rearrangement joins TRBV30 to TRBJ1-1; TRBD1 matches 9 bases. Losses at the gene ends were 5 bases for V and 5 bases for J; bases not matched to a gene: 0. CDR3 length equals 11 residues. CDR1 and CDR2 (germline): GTSNPN, SVGIG (reference sequence). CDR3: CAWDRGTEAFF. The CDR3 nucleotides are TGTGCCTGGGACAGGGGGACTGAAGCTTTCTTT.

The chain carries TRBV5-1 and TRBJ2-6, with D unresolved. The CDR3 consists of 18 residues. Germline V gives CDR1 SGHRS, CDR2 YFSETQ. V lost 0 bases to trimming and J lost 0 bases, with 13 bases between them. DNA of the CDR3: TGCGCCAGCAGCTTGGCCGGGCCGGTCAACTCTGGGGCCAACGTCCTGACTTTC. Residues: CASSLAGPVNSGANVLTF.

The chain joins TRBV11-3 to TRBJ2-1; 7 positions match TRBD2. Germline CDR1 reads SGHNT; CDR2 reads YENEEA. The length of the CDR3 is 16 residues. After removal of 3 bases from V and 5 bases from J, the junction contained 10 bases not matched to a gene. CDR3 protein: CASSLGGSGLDNEQFF. The CDR3 coding sequence is TGTGCCAGCAGCTTGGGCGGGAGTGGTTTGGACAATGAGCAGTTCTTC.

This chain uses TRBV5-5 with TRBJ1-4; the match to TRBD1 covers 7 bases. From germline, CDR1 is SGHKS and CDR2 YYEKEE (reference sequence). The CDR3 has 14 amino acids. V shed 4 bases and J 4 bases; nucleotides not matched to a gene: 4. The CDR3: CASSGGTDNEKLFF. For the CDR3, the DNA is TGTGCCAGCAGCGGAGGGACAGATAATGAAAAACTGTTTTTT.

This chain links TRBV6-5 with TRBJ1-3; tentative D call: TRBD1 (5 bases). V was shortened by 6 bases and J by 0 bases, with 12 bases between the two germline ends. CDR1 is MNHEY and CDR2 is SVGAGI in the germline V gene. The CDR3 covers 15 residues. This CDR3 is CASSPVGGSGNTIYF. The DNA for the CDR3 is TGTGCCAGCAGCCCGGTGGGGGGCTCTGGAAACACCATATATTTT.